This T cell receptor (beta chain) is drawn from a study of T cell repertoires in cytomegalovirus infection. One entry per CDR3 protein results from TCRdb running MiXCR on the reads. The data contain roughly 310,000 distinct CDR3 sequences, about 28% of them singletons. On this clonotype itself: Its antigen is undetermined.

The J segment lost 6 bases and the V segment lost 7 bases, leaving 5 bases of the junction unmatched. This CDR3 spans 13 amino acids. Germline assignment: CDR1 MNHEY and CDR2 SVGEGT. The specimen comprised cultured PBMCs, sampled from culture after CMV antigen stimulation. The chain links TRBV6-2 or TRBV6-3 to TRBJ1-2, with TRBD1 matching over 10 bases. The TCR comes from a human donor in good health (CMV status not recorded). Some clones in this sample may be carry-over from other donors' samples. The CDR3 spells CASTSGTGDGYTF. DNA of the CDR3: TGTGCCAGCACCTCCGGGACAGGGGATGGCTACACCTTC.